In its sample, the clone carrying this T cell receptor (beta chain) was seen once. Its cognate antigen is unknown. This sample stems from a study of shared clonotypes between healthy human individuals. Study as a whole: CD8 memory received one plate per donor, CD8 naive two, CD4 memory three and CD4 naive three. General study points: A handful of donors shared about 4.8% of their naive CD4 clonotypes.

CDR3 length equals 18 residues. Trimming took off 0 bases at V and 2 bases at J, with 17 bases between the two ends. Germline V gene lookup returns CDR1 LNHDA and CDR2 SQIVND (reference sequence). For sorted subsets, about 190 ng DNA per replicate equaled 33,000 or so T cell genomes. The table came from immunoSEQ multiplex PCR; TCRdb's copy has only in-frame clones and leaves some out. The sample lists about 960,000 clones; less than 85% were seen once. CD4+ cells were split into CD45RA+ naive and CD45RA-negative memory subsets. This chain uses TRBV19 with TRBJ1-5; the D gene is possibly TRBD1 (6 bases). The source material was memory CD4+ T cells sorted from blood. Subset defined: CD45RA-negative fraction. The receptor's source is a young man in good health. CDR3 sequence: CASSIDPPATGRNQPQHF. The DNA for the CDR3 is TGTGCCAGTAGTATAGACCCGCCAGCGACAGGACGCAATCAGCCCCAGCATTTT.